A single sample is the source of the 30 T cell receptor beta chains below, sequenced in a study of tumor-infiltrating lymphocytes in primary liver carcinoma. Making TCR beta cDNA involved 400 to 600 ng total RNA and a constant-region primer. What produced the TCR beta libraries was three nested multiplex PCR rounds using slightly modified ARM-PCR. With TRBV1-TRBV30 forward primers and a C-beta reverse primer, the first two PCR rounds were run for about 10 cycles each. TCRdb re-called the multiplex PCR reads through MiXCR, storing one row per CDR3 protein. The data show approximately 300,000 distinct CDR3 sequences, over 55% seen once. Germline DNA was extracted alongside blood RNA, which was obtained from unsorted whole blood. Sequences were obtained from peripheral blood. Every receptor here comes from a man aged 35-49 years with primary liver carcinoma and hepatitis B virus infection.

With respect to this clonotype: Germline is not matched at one junction end, which may reflect a read error. The chain carries TRBV9 and TRBJ1-4; 10 bases align to TRBD1. Germline V lookup: CDR1 SGDLS, CDR2 YYNGEE. The CDR3 runs 15 residues. The CDR3 sequence: CTSSADGTGDEKLFF. The CDR3, as DNA: TGTACCAGCAGCGCAGACGGGACAGGGGATGAAAAACTGTTTTTT. Based on the CDR3 plus reference TRBV9 and TRBJ1-4, the full variable domain is DSGVTQTPKHLITATGQRVTLRCSPRSGDLSVYWYQQSLDQGLQFLIQYYNGEERAKGNILERFSAQQFPDLHSELNLSSLELGDSALYFCTSSADGTGDEKLFFGSGTQLSVL.

In this sample, this clonotype turned up many times. The rearrangement joins TRBV5-1 to TRBJ1-3; maybe TRBD1 (6 bases). Germline CDR1 reads SGHRS; CDR2 reads YFSETQ. With 4 bases removed from V and 0 bases from J, the gap between germline ends came to 17 bases. CDR3 size: 17 residues. This CDR3 is CASSRGGDTASGNTIYF. The CDR3, as DNA: TGCGCCAGCAGCCGGGGGGGGGACACCGCCTCTGGAAACACCATATATTTT.

The V and J genes are TRBV2 and TRBJ2-1; D is perhaps TRBD2 (5 bases). Germline V CDR1 and CDR2: SNHLY, FYNNEI. V gave up 6 bases and J gave up 4 bases, with 13 bases separating them. The CDR3 totals 14 residues. Here the CDR3 DNA reads TGTGCCAGCAGCCCTGGACTTTATTACAATGAGCAGTTCTTC. It yields the protein CASSPGLYYNEQFF.

V is TRBV6-5 and J is TRBJ2-1, with TRBD1 matching over 9 bases. Germline CDR1 MNHEY, CDR2 SVGAGI. After removal of 7 bases from V and 7 bases from J, the junction contained 5 bases not matched to a gene. The CDR3 spans 13 residues. Written as DNA, the CDR3 is TGTGCCAGCAACAGGGGGCAAGAGAATGAGCAGTTCTTC. It encodes CASNRGQENEQFF.

This clonotype appeared a few times. The V call is TRBV5-1, the J call TRBJ2-1; possibly TRBD1 for D (6 bases). Trimming pared 0 bases from V and 8 bases from J, leaving 9 bases between. This CDR3 has 13 amino acids. The germline V gene encodes CDR1 SGHRS and CDR2 YFSETQ. The CDR3 nucleotides read TGCGCCAGCAGCTTGGGACAGGCGGATGAGCAGTTCTTC. It codes for CASSLGQADEQFF. Full variable domain (rest looked up from reference TRBV5-1 and TRBJ2-1): KAGVTQTPRYLIKTRGQQVTLSCSPISGHRSVSWYQQTPGQGLQFLFEYFSETQRNKGNFPGRFSGRQFSNSRSEMNVSTLELGDSALYLCASSLGQADEQFFGPGTRLTVL.

Only one count was recorded for this clonotype. This may be a read error, as it is one base from a much larger clone. The chain joins TRBV4-1 to TRBJ2-1; 8 nucleotides align to TRBD2. V lost 3 bases to trimming and J lost 8 bases; unmatched junction nucleotides: 3. The CDR3 loop spans 13 amino acids. The germline V gene encodes CDR1 MGHRA and CDR2 YSYEKL. CDR3 nucleotide sequence: TGCGCCAGCAGCCAGTGGCGGGAGGATGAGCAGTTCTTC. It codes for CASSQWREDEQFF.

A word on this clonotype: Germline is not matched at one junction end, which may reflect a read error. The chain joins TRBV11-2 to TRBJ2-7; D possibly corresponds to TRBD1 (6 bases). Looked up from germline, CDR1 is SGHAT and CDR2 is FQNNGV. The CDR3 is made up of 12 amino acids. This chain's CDR3 is CARSLGPGERYF. CDR3 coding DNA: TGTGCCAGGAGCTTAGGGCCAGGGGAGCGGTACTTC.

A single count supports this clonotype. One base away lies a much larger clone, so this may be a sequencing read error. The chain joins TRBV10-3 to TRBJ2-1, with D perhaps given as TRBD1 or TRBD2 (6 bases each). Germline-derived CDR1 and CDR2 are ENHRY and SYGVKD. The CDR3 covers 16 residues. CDR3 bases: TGTGCCATCAGTGAGGATGGGACACGGGGGAACTGGGAGCAGCTCTTC. Protein sequence: CAISEDGTRGNWEQLF.

The chain joins TRBV5-1 to TRBJ1-6, with D maybe TRBD1 (5 bases). V was pared by 8 bases and J by 8 bases, with 17 bases between. The CDR3 contains 14 residues. CDR1 and CDR2 (germline): SGHRS, YFSETQ. This CDR3 is CASNPGTEDSPLHF. For the CDR3, the DNA is TGCGCCAGTAACCCCGGGACCGAGGATTCACCCCTCCACTTT. Full variable domain (rest looked up from reference TRBV5-1 and TRBJ1-6): KAGVTQTPRYLIKTRGQQVTLSCSPISGHRSVSWYQQTPGQGLQFLFEYFSETQRNKGNFPGRFSGRQFSNSRSEMNVSTLELGDSALYLCASNPGTEDSPLHFGNGTRLTVT.

For this clonotype: A much larger clone sits a single nucleotide away, making a read error possible. The rearrangement links TRBV11-2 to TRBJ2-5; TRBD2 matches 14 bases. Germline-derived CDR1 and CDR2 are SGHAT and FQNNGV. The CDR3 totals 17 residues. CDR3 nucleotides: TGTGCCTGCAGCTCTCGACTAGCGGGAGGGCCTAGAGAGACCCAGTACTTC. Translated: CACSSRLAGGPRETQYF.

This clonotype is a singleton in its sample. The CDR3 does not end in the conserved phenylalanine or tryptophan, so this is likely a read error. The chain is built from TRBV29-1 and TRBJ2-7, with 13 positions matching TRBD2. The CDR3 is 13 residues long. Germline-derived CDR1 and CDR2 are SQVTM and ANQGSEA. Trimming took 7 bases from V and 5 from J; bases not matched to a gene: 5. In DNA form, the CDR3 reads TGCAGCGCTGGGACTAGCGGGGAACACGAGCAGTACTTA. This codes for CSAGTSGEHEQYL.

This clonotype was seen a few times. The chain uses TRBV6-6 and TRBJ2-7; 10 nucleotides agree with TRBD2. V lost 6 bases and J lost 6; bases outside the gene matches: 5. This CDR3 region has 13 residues. Germline V gene data show CDR1 as MNHNY and CDR2 as SVGAGI (reference sequence). CDR3 sequence reads: CASSSGRAGEQYF. For the CDR3, the DNA is TGTGCCAGCAGCAGCGGGAGGGCAGGCGAGCAGTACTTC.

CDR3 DNA sequence: TGCGCCAGCAGCCAAGAATCGAGCGGTTTAAATCAGCCCCAGTATTTT. It yields the protein CASSQESSGLNQPQYF. The chain uses TRBV4-1 and TRBJ1-5; possible D gene TRBD2, 5 bases. The J call could be wrong; TRBJ2-3 is a better fit for the DNA end. The CDR3 extends over 16 amino acids. In germline, CDR1 is MGHRA, CDR2 YSYEKL.

The V call is TRBV11-2, the J call TRBJ2-7; weak D call: TRBD2 (5 bases). Germline-derived CDR1 and CDR2 are SGHAT and FQNNGV. CDR3 length: 15 residues. V was pared by 0 bases and J by 6 bases, with 15 bases between. In DNA, the CDR3 is TGTGCCAGCAGCTTAGAGTCCGGGATCTCTGGCGAGCAGTACTTC. This encodes CASSLESGISGEQYF.

CDR3 residues: CASRPRSPQGASDTQYF. CDR3 nucleotides: TGTGCCAGCAGGCCCCGATCCCCACAGGGGGCATCAGATACGCAGTATTTT. The chain joins TRBV10-3 to TRBJ2-3; 9 bases agree with TRBD1. The CDR3 length is 17 residues. In germline, CDR1 is ENHRY, CDR2 SYGVKD. The V and J ends lost 10 bases and 4 bases, in that order; junction bases with no gene match: 18.

Regarding this clonotype: One base away lies a much larger clone, so this may be a sequencing read error. The rearrangement joins TRBV12-3 or TRBV12-4 to TRBJ1-1, with D perhaps matching TRBD1 (5 bases). The CDR3 covers 15 residues. Trimming left V 2 bases short and J 5 bases short, with 15 bases between. The CDR3 here is CASSLWASRGTEAFF. CDR3 nucleotide sequence: TGTGCCAGCAGTTTATGGGCCTCGAGGGGAACTGAAGCTTTCTTT.

This clonotype was recorded a few times. It may be a read error: a sequence one base away is much more abundant. The rearrangement joins TRBV29-1 to TRBJ2-3; no clear D gene. V was pared by 5 bases and J by 0 bases, with 9 bases between. The germline V gene has CDR1 SQVTM and CDR2 ANQGSEA. The CDR3 is 13 amino acids. Here the CDR3 DNA reads TGCAGCGTTTTAGGTGCTAGCACAGATACGCAGTATTTT. Its translation: CSVLGASTDTQYF.

This clonotype occurred many times. V usage is TRBV12-3 or TRBV12-4 and J usage is TRBJ2-1; TRBD2 matches 11 bases. The V and J ends lost 3 bases and 11 bases, in that order; junction bases with no gene match: 6. This CDR3 spans 14 amino acids. CDR3 sequence (DNA): TGTGCCAGCAGTTTGGGGACTAGCGGACCAAAGCAGTTCTTC. Translation: CASSLGTSGPKQFF.

This clonotype was detected ten times or more. The gene calls are TRBV6-1 and TRBJ2-1; D is uncertain. V lost 8 bases and J lost 7, with 15 bases in between. Germline CDR1 reads MNHNS; CDR2 reads SASEGT. The CDR3 extends over 13 amino acids. CDR3 DNA sequence: TGTGCCAGCGAAGTCTTGTTAGGGAATGAGCAGTTCTTC. Amino acid sequence: CASEVLLGNEQFF.

A remark on this clonotype: A junction boundary mismatches the germline segment, possibly from a read error. The rearrangement uses TRBV4-3 and TRBJ1-1, with unresolved D. The CDR3 runs 13 residues. Germline V gene lookup returns CDR1 LGHNA and CDR2 YSLEER. For the CDR3, the DNA is TGCTCCAGCAGCCAAGCACAGAGGGCTGAAGCTTTCTTT. This gives the protein CSSSQAQRAEAFF.

This clonotype was seen only a few times. The chain has TRBV10-3 and TRBJ1-1, with 8 bases aligning to TRBD1. The CDR3 length is 14 residues. The V gene's germline CDR1 is ENHRY and CDR2 SYGVKD. Trimming at V came to 3 bases and at J to 11 bases, leaving 11 bases not matched to a gene. CDR3 DNA sequence: TGTGCCATCAGTGATTGGGCAGGGGGCGCGTGGGCTTTCTTT. This sequence encodes CAISDWAGGAWAFF.

Concerning this clonotype itself: This may be a read error, as it is one base from a much larger clone. The conserved closing phenylalanine or tryptophan is absent in this CDR3, likely reflecting a read error. The rearrangement uses TRBV12-3 or TRBV12-4 and TRBJ2-5; D uncertain. V was cut by 6 bases and J by 4 bases, with 15 bases left in between. The CDR3 runs to 14 residues. The CDR3 nucleotides are TGTGCCAGCAGCCCCAGTATGGGGTCAGAGACCCAGTACATC. As protein: CASSPSMGSETQYI.

A note on this clonotype: A much more abundant neighbour one base away suggests this may be a read error. The CDR3 is CASSQETGTSVTEQFF. In DNA, the CDR3 is TGTGCCAGCAGCCAGGAAACCGGGACTAGCGTCACTGAGCAGTTCTTC. This chain links TRBV4-2 with TRBJ2-1; 10 bases agree with TRBD2. Germline trimming cut 3 bases from V and 9 bases from J; bases unmatched to any gene: 11. CDR3 length: 16 residues. CDR1 LGHNA and CDR2 YNFKEQ come from the germline V gene.

This clonotype was counted once. This rearrangement joins TRBV10-2 to TRBJ2-1, with D perhaps matching TRBD2 (6 bases). CDR3 length: 12 residues. The germline V gene encodes CDR1 WSHSY and CDR2 SAAADI. The ends were cut back, 8 bases at V and 2 bases at J, with 7 bases in the middle. CDR3 DNA sequence: TGCGCCAGCTCGGGGGCCTACAATGAGCAGTTCTTC. It yields the protein CASSGAYNEQFF.

With respect to this clonotype: With a much larger clone just one base away, this may be a read error. The chain links TRBV5-4 to TRBJ2-3; D is undetermined. The germline V gene encodes CDR1 SGHNT and CDR2 YYREEE (reference sequence). The CDR3 totals 12 residues. The chain's CDR3 is CATSLSGDTQYF. The DNA for the CDR3 is TGTGCCACCAGCTTGTCCGGGGATACGCAGTATTTT.

This rearrangement joins TRBV2 to TRBJ2-1, with 8 bases matching TRBD2. V dropped 10 bases and J dropped 4; count of bases not matched to a gene: 9. CDR3 length: 14 amino acids. Germline loops: CDR1 SNHLY, CDR2 FYNNEI. The chain's CDR3 is CANKRTSSYNEQFF. In DNA form, the CDR3 reads TGTGCCAACAAACGGACTAGCTCGTACAATGAGCAGTTCTTC. Variable domain in full (rest from reference TRBV2 and TRBJ2-1): EPEVTQTPSHQVTQMGQEVILRCVPISNHLYFYWYRQILGQKVEFLVSFYNNEISEKSEIFDDQFSVERPDGSNFTLKIRSTKLEDSAMYFCANKRTSSYNEQFFGPGTRLTVL.

The chain carries TRBV5-6 and TRBJ2-7; D is ambiguous. V lost 4 bases, J lost 5 bases, and 22 bases lay in between. In germline, CDR1 is SGHDT, CDR2 YYEEEE. CDR3 length: 16 residues. The CDR3 spells CASSPEMGWGGHEQYF. DNA for the CDR3: TGTGCCAGCAGCCCGGAGATGGGGTGGGGTGGTCACGAGCAGTACTTC. The full variable domain, completed using reference TRBV5-6 and TRBJ2-7, is DAGVTQSPTHLIKTRGQQVTLRCSPKSGHDTVSWYQQALGQGPQFIFQYYEEEERQRGNFPDRFSGHQFPNYSSELNVNALLLGDSALYLCASSPEMGWGGHEQYFGPGTRLTVT.

A note on this clonotype: A much larger clonotype is one base distant, so this may be a read error. The chain combines TRBV6-1 with TRBJ1-1; TRBD1 might be the D (6 bases). The CDR3 totals 17 residues. Between the trimmed V and J ends, which lost 5 bases and 3 bases, there was a span of 22 bases. CDR1 and CDR2 (germline): MNHNS, SASEGT. In nucleotides, the CDR3 is TGTGCCAGCAGTAAAGTGGGCTCAGGGGTCTTGGACACTGAAGCTTTCTTT. Protein: CASSKVGSGVLDTEAFF.

The chain links TRBV18 to TRBJ1-4; a possible D gene is TRBD1 (6 bases). Trimming took off 1 base at V and 8 bases at J, with 14 bases between the two ends. The germline V gene encodes CDR1 KGHSH and CDR2 LQKENI. This CDR3 comprises 15 residues. CDR3 nucleotides: TGTGCCAGCTCACCACGGGCAGGGGCGAAGGAAAAACTGTTTTTT. Amino acid sequence: CASSPRAGAKEKLFF.

About this clonotype itself: The junction departs from the called germline gene at one end, perhaps through a read error. The J gene is TRBJ1-2, the V gene TRBV5-4; possible D gene TRBD1, 6 bases. Germline CDR1 reads SGHNT; CDR2 reads YYREEE (reference sequence). CDR3 length: 14 residues. CDR3 region: CANSRPGTGIGYTF. Written as DNA, the CDR3 is TGTGCCAACAGCCGTCCCGGTACAGGGATTGGCTACACCTTC.